This T cell receptor (beta chain) was documented in a study of blood T cells in healthy people across ages. Broader study findings: Strongly correlated with naive T cell percentage was TCR beta diversity.

The second PCR ran roughly 7 to 12 cycles with a sample-barcoded 5' primer and J-beta primers. TCRdb re-called the 5' RACE reads through MiXCR, storing one row per CDR3 protein. The table shows some 890,000 distinct CDR3 sequences, with about 29% occurring only once. The CDR3 runs to 13 residues. From germline, CDR1 is SGHRS and CDR2 YFSETQ. V was clipped by 0 bases and J by 14 bases, with 14 bases between them. With respect to this clonotype: Antigen unknown.

Another study also made use of these data, one on T cells of mothers and their children. That paper states: Donors comprised three healthy Caucasian mothers plus their six children.

The chain uses TRBV5-1 and TRBJ1-4, with D tentatively TRBD1 (5 bases). Sequencing input: blood. The receptor was derived from a woman aged 40 to 55 in good health. For the CDR3, the DNA is TGCGCCAGCAGCTTGGCGGGACTAAGTACGCTGTTTTTT. It codes for CASSLAGLSTLFF.